This T cell receptor beta chain comes out of a study of shared clonotypes between healthy human individuals. The study, taken as a whole, reports: Researchers sampled only blood; tissue repertoires likely differ. Among a handful of donors, 4.5% to 5.5% of naive CD4 clonotypes were found in common.

On this clone itself: Antigen specificity is unknown.

Original handling: Sequence data from immunoSEQ were junction-only and lacked quality scores; consequently, filtering differed. Assay: immunoSEQ multiplex PCR; the TCRdb copy retains only in-frame clones and omits some. The V and J calls and clone size were taken over from that table, and D and trimming were inferred from the DNA. Among around 2.1 million clones, approximately 96% were seen once, and the ten largest hold over 0.1%. A CD45RA+ naive subset and a CD45RA-negative memory subset were split from CD4+ cells. CDR3 length equals 11 residues. V lost 6 bases, J lost 9 bases, and 4 bases stayed unmatched. From germline, CDR1 is SNHLY and CDR2 FYNNEI.

The chain is built from TRBV2 and TRBJ2-7, with 8 bases lining up with TRBD2. Sequenced input: naive CD4+ T cells sorted from blood. Regarding subset: CD45RA+ positively selected. This TCR derives from a man aged 18 to 29 in good health. The CDR3 DNA reads as TGTGCCAGCAGGAGCGGGGGCGGGCAGTACTTC. Encoded protein: CASRSGGGQYF.